This passage covers 7 T cell receptor beta chains from one sample sequenced in a study of PD-1 blockade in classical Hodgkin lymphoma (dated by TCRdb to 2018 to 2021). Library preparation used the immunoSEQ multiplex PCR assay. The immuneACCESS repertoire file appears here via TCRdb, limited to in-frame rearrangements. These files lack a portion of the clones; in checked studies, under half of the deficit traces to unresolved V genes, and the cause of the others is not known. This sample holds tens of thousands of clones; 88% were observed only once. About an eighth of the sample lies in the top ten. This sample's time point label indicates: cycle 1 day 1 (C1D1), immediately before nivolumab initiation. Every trial patient had relapsed following autologous stem cell transplantation, and prior brentuximab vedotin exposure was what differed among cohorts A, B and C. The specimen comprised peripheral blood mononuclear cells (PBMCs), sampled at baseline. The origin of the receptors is a human donor with classical Hodgkin lymphoma.

This clone was recorded once. The rearrangement uses TRBV7-9 and TRBJ2-6, with a possible D match to TRBD1 (6 bases). This CDR3 spans 14 amino acids. Germline CDR1 is SEHNR and CDR2 is FQNEAQ (reference sequence). The V gene lost 5 bases and the J gene lost 7 bases, with 12 bases spanning the gap. In nucleotides, the CDR3 is TGTGCCAGCAGCCGACAGGAGTTCGCCAACGTCCTGACTTTC. It encodes CASSRQEFANVLTF.

The sample holds a few counts of this clone. The chain carries TRBV7-2 and TRBJ1-6, with TRBD1 matching over 9 bases. Trimming at V came to 2 bases and at J to 8 bases, leaving 4 bases not matched to a gene. Germline V CDR1 and CDR2: SGHTA, FQGNSA. CDR3 length: 15 residues. CDR3 region: CASSLSGTGHSPLHF. The DNA for the CDR3 is TGTGCCAGCAGCTTAAGTGGGACAGGGCATTCACCCCTCCACTTT.

The chain recombines TRBV27 with TRBJ1-2; D is unclear. V lost 2 bases and J lost 0, with 7 bases in between. CDR3 length: 14 amino acids. The germline CDR1 and CDR2 sequences are MNHEY and SMNVEV (reference sequence). The CDR3 sequence: CASSLGSTNYGYTF. The CDR3 coding sequence is TGTGCCAGCAGTTTAGGTAGTACTAACTATGGCTACACCTTC.

The V and J genes are TRBV7-8 and TRBJ1-3, with D tentatively TRBD1 (5 bases). Germline CDR1 and CDR2: SGHVS and FQNEAQ. V shed 1 base and J shed 0 bases, with 7 bases lying between them. This CDR3 is built from 15 residues. Here the CDR3 DNA reads TGTGCCAGCAGCTTAGGAGGGGACTCTGGAAACACCATATATTTT. It is translated as CASSLGGDSGNTIYF.

By proportion, this clone is medium-sized. The chain uses TRBV9 and TRBJ1-5; D gene ambiguous. This CDR3 is 13 amino acids long. The V and J ends lost 0 bases and 3 bases respectively, with 4 bases between them. CDR1 is SGDLS and CDR2 is YYNGEE in the germline V gene. The CDR3: CASSVGFNQPQHF. CDR3 DNA: TGTGCCAGCAGCGTAGGATTCAATCAGCCCCAGCATTTT.

The chain links TRBV18 to TRBJ2-3; 7 bases agree with TRBD1. Germline trimming cut 6 bases from V and 2 bases from J; bases unmatched to any gene: 5. The germline CDR1 and CDR2 sequences are KGHSH and LQKENI. The CDR3 is 14 residues long. This CDR3 reads CASSPGQPTDTQYF. The CDR3 DNA reads TGTGCCAGCTCTCCGGGACAGCCCACAGATACGCAGTATTTT.

The chain employs TRBV13 and TRBJ2-7; TRBD1 agrees at 7 bases. V lost 5 bases, J lost 3 bases, and 10 bases stayed unmatched. The CDR3 consists of 15 residues. From germline, CDR1 is PRHDT and CDR2 FYEKMQ (reference sequence). This CDR3 reads CASSLGTDNIYEQYF. For the CDR3, the DNA is TGTGCCAGCAGCCTCGGGACAGACAACATCTACGAGCAGTACTTC.